One sample yielded the 4 T cell receptor beta chains listed below, sequenced in a study of blood T cell repertoires in COVID-19. Using immunoSEQ multiplex PCR, the repertoire was profiled, and TCRdb retains in-frame clones only, with some absent. The sample lists about 250,000 clones, about 89% seen once, with 1.6% in the top ten. Sequenced input: peripheral blood. The receptor set was obtained from a woman aged 60 to 75 who had recovered from COVID-19.

V usage is TRBV11-2 and J usage is TRBJ2-5, with 8 bases fitting TRBD2. V shed 5 bases and J 4 bases; nucleotides not matched to a gene: 9. The germline gives CDR1 SGHAT, CDR2 FQNNGV. The CDR3 is made up of 15 amino acids. The CDR3 spells CASSPIGGGRETQYF. The CDR3 DNA reads TGTGCCAGCAGCCCCATCGGGGGGGGGAGAGAGACCCAGTACTTC.

A few counts support this clone. V usage is TRBV28 and J usage is TRBJ1-2; 10 bases are shared with TRBD1. V shed 4 bases, J shed 1 base, and the junction held 6 bases outside the gene matches. This CDR3 region has 16 residues. Germline CDR1 reads MDHEN; CDR2 reads SYDVKM. In DNA form, the CDR3 reads TGTGCCAGCAGTTGGGACAGGGGAGGGGGTAACTATGGCTACACCTTC. Translated, it gives CASSWDRGGGNYGYTF.

The chain links TRBV14 to TRBJ1-4; D is unclear. Trimming shortened V by 3 bases and J by 11 bases, and 13 bases separated the two germline ends. The CDR3 consists of 13 residues. Per the germline V gene, CDR1 is SGHDN and CDR2 is FVKESK. CDR3 coding DNA: TGTGCCAGCAGCCAGGAGGGCGCCTCCAAACTGTTTTTT. Its translation: CASSQEGASKLFF. Drawing the rest from reference TRBV14 and TRBJ1-4, the complete variable domain is EAGVTQFPSHSVIEKGQTVTLRCDPISGHDNLYWYRRVMGKEIKFLLHFVKESKQDESGMPNNRFLAERTGGTYSTLKVQPAELEDSGVYFCASSQEGASKLFFGSGTQLSVL.

CDR3 protein: CASSPDAGGTQYF. In DNA form, the CDR3 reads TGCGCCAGCAGCCCGGATGCGGGGGGGACCCAGTACTTC. The chain employs TRBV5-1 and TRBJ2-5; 8 nucleotides line up with TRBD2. Germline V gene sequence: CDR1 SGHRS, CDR2 YFSETQ. There are 13 residues in the CDR3. The V segment lost 4 bases and the J segment 7 bases; nucleotides outside the gene matches: 6.